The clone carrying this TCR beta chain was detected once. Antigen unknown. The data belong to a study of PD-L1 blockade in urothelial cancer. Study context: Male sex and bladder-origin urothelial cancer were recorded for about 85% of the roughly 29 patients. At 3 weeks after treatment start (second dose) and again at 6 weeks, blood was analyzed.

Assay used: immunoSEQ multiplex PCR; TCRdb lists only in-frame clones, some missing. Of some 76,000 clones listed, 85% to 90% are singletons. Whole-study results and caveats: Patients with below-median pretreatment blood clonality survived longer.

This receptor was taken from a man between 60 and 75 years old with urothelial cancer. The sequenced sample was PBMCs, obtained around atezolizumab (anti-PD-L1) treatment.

CDR3 region: CATSRDRTGNTEAFF. CDR3 nucleotide sequence: TGTGCCACCAGCAGAGATCGTACGGGGAACACTGAAGCTTTCTTT. The chain links TRBV15 to TRBJ1-1; unclear D gene. This CDR3 region has 15 residues. Trimming stripped 0 bases from V and 1 base from J, with 9 bases between. Germline values: CDR1 LNHNV, CDR2 YYDKDF (reference sequence).